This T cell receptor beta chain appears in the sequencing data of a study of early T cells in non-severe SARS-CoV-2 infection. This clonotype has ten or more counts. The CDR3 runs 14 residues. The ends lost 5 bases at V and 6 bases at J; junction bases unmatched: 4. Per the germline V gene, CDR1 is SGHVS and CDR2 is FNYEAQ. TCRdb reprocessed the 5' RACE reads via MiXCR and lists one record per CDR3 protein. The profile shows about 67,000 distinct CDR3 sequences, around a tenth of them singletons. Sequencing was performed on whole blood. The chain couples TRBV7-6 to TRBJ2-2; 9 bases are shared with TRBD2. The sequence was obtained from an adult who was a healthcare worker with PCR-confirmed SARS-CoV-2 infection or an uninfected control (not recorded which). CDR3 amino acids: CASSPVAGAGELFF. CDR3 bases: TGTGCCAGCAGCCCTGTAGCGGGAGCCGGGGAGCTGTTTTTT.